Shown below are 24 T cell receptor beta chains from a single sample sequenced in a study of blood T cell repertoires in COVID-19. TCRdb keeps only in-frame clones here, not all; method: immunoSEQ multiplex PCR. The table lists some 230,000 clones, roughly 79% of them singletons. Specimen: PBMCs or T cells enriched from blood (not recorded which). The receptors were gathered from a man aged 35 to 55 who had recovered from COVID-19.

The CDR3 DNA sequence: TGTGCCAGCAGTAGGGACAGGGGCCAGCCCCAGCATTTT. Its translation is CASSRDRGQPQHF. This chain connects TRBV12-3 or TRBV12-4 to TRBJ1-5, with 10 positions matching TRBD1. V was pared by 5 bases and J by 7 bases, with 2 bases of the junction left unmatched. The CDR3 length is 13 residues.

The CDR3: CASSSNPGGSGYGYTF. As DNA, the CDR3 is TGCGCCAGCAGCTCCAATCCCGGGGGATCAGGGTATGGCTACACCTTC. The V and J genes are TRBV5-1 and TRBJ1-2, with a weak D call TRBD1 (5 bases). The germline V gene has CDR1 SGHRS and CDR2 YFSETQ. V dropped 3 bases and J dropped 5 bases, with 20 bases sitting between them. The CDR3 spans 16 residues.

V is TRBV7-9 and J is TRBJ2-7; 8 bases match TRBD2. Germline trimming cut 1 base from V and 1 base from J; bases unmatched to any gene: 3. The CDR3 totals 15 residues. Per the germline V gene, CDR1 is SEHNR and CDR2 is FQNEAQ (reference sequence). The CDR3 spells CASSLESGSSYEQYF. The CDR3 bases are TGTGCCAGCAGCTTAGAAAGCGGGAGTTCCTACGAGCAGTACTTC.

The rearrangement links TRBV4-3 to TRBJ1-6, with D tentatively TRBD1 (5 bases). Germline loops: CDR1 LGHNA, CDR2 YSLEER. The CDR3 extends over 16 amino acids. V lost 1 base and J 5 bases, leaving 12 bases between the germline ends. CDR3 bases: TGCGCCAGCAGCCAAGGGGCGGGGGGAAATAATTCACCCCTCCACTTT. Translation gives CASSQGAGGNNSPLHF.

This CDR3 is CAIMRGLNEQYF. In DNA form, the CDR3 reads TGTGCCATCATGAGGGGGTTAAACGAGCAGTACTTC. V is TRBV10-3 and J is TRBJ2-7; TRBD1 is a possible D gene (6 bases). This CDR3 spans 12 amino acids. Germline CDR1 is ENHRY and CDR2 is SYGVKD. Trimming took 7 bases from V and 5 from J, leaving 12 bases between them.

The chain links TRBV11-1 to TRBJ2-4; weak D call: TRBD1 (6 bases). Germline V CDR1 and CDR2: SGHAT, FQDESV (reference sequence). Trimming stripped 5 bases from V and 1 base from J, with 15 bases between. This CDR3 spans 16 amino acids. The chain's CDR3 is CASSPRQVGAKNIQYF. Here the CDR3 DNA reads TGTGCCAGCAGCCCACGACAGGTGGGGGCCAAAAACATTCAGTACTTC.

This sequence joins TRBV30 and TRBJ1-1; D gene uncertain. Germline assignment: CDR1 GTSNPN and CDR2 SVGIG (reference sequence). The V gene lost 3 bases and the J gene lost 0 bases, with 8 bases spanning the gap. The CDR3 loop spans 13 amino acids. The CDR3 DNA is TGTGCCTGGAGCCGAAGCATGAACACTGAAGCTTTCTTT. Amino acid sequence: CAWSRSMNTEAFF.

The chain joins TRBV9 to TRBJ2-5, with 9 bases lining up with TRBD2. This CDR3 has 15 residues. The V and J ends lost 0 bases and 5 bases, in that order; junction bases with no gene match: 5. Germline assignment: CDR1 SGDLS and CDR2 YYNGEE. The CDR3 reads CASSVAGGRGETQYF. The CDR3 DNA reads TGTGCCAGCAGCGTAGCTGGCGGGAGGGGGGAGACCCAGTACTTC. The full variable domain, rest sourced from reference TRBV9 and TRBJ2-5, is DSGVTQTPKHLITATGQRVTLRCSPRSGDLSVYWYQQSLDQGLQFLIQYYNGEERAKGNILERFSAQQFPDLHSELNLSSLELGDSALYFCASSVAGGRGETQYFGPGTRLLVL.

This clone appeared many times. The CDR3 DNA is TGTGCCAGCAGCTTAGCGGGGGCCTATCAGCCCCAGCATTTT. This sequence encodes CASSLAGAYQPQHF. The chain combines TRBV7-2 with TRBJ1-5, with a weak D call TRBD1 (6 bases). CDR1 is SGHTA and CDR2 is FQGNSA in the germline V gene. The CDR3 covers 14 residues. V was shortened by 0 bases and J by 5 bases, with 8 bases between the two germline ends.

In its sample, this clone was seen once. J is TRBJ2-1 and V is TRBV27, with 11 bases fitting TRBD2. V shed 3 bases and J 11 bases; nucleotides not matched to a gene: 18. Germline CDR1 MNHEY, CDR2 SMNVEV (reference sequence). The CDR3 loop spans 18 amino acids. The CDR3 region is CASSFRLAGTEGSGKQFF. As DNA, the CDR3 is TGTGCCAGCAGTTTTAGACTAGCGGGAACGGAGGGGTCCGGGAAGCAGTTCTTC.

V gene TRBV2 combines with J gene TRBJ1-1, with D unresolved. Germline CDR1 and CDR2: SNHLY and FYNNEI. The CDR3 covers 11 residues. Trimming shortened V by 9 bases and J by 3 bases, and 8 bases separated the two germline ends. CDR3 nucleotides: TGTGCCAGTCGACGGGACACTGAAGCTTTCTTT. This codes for CASRRDTEAFF.

The V gene is TRBV19, the J gene TRBJ1-2; D gene ambiguous. The V gene's germline CDR1 is LNHDA and CDR2 SQIVND (reference sequence). This CDR3 contains 13 residues. V was pared by 3 bases and J by 4 bases, with 9 bases between. CDR3 nucleotide sequence: TGTGCCAGTAGTATTCGGGGAGTCTATGGCTACACCTTC. Translated, it gives CASSIRGVYGYTF.

The chain links TRBV11-2 to TRBJ2-7; TRBD1 aligns across 7 bases. Germline V gives CDR1 SGHAT, CDR2 FQNNGV. The V and J ends lost 5 bases and 3 bases, in that order; junction bases with no gene match: 10. The CDR3 consists of 15 residues. The CDR3, as DNA: TGTGCCAGCAGCCCTGGACAGGCGACCTACTACGAGCAGTACTTC. This codes for CASSPGQATYYEQYF.

The chain is built from TRBV10-3 and TRBJ2-7; TRBD1 matches at 7 bases. With 6 bases clipped from V and 2 bases from J, the junction kept 1 base outside the gene matches. This CDR3 spans 12 amino acids. The V gene's germline CDR1 is ENHRY and CDR2 SYGVKD. This CDR3 reads CAIRGTAYEQYF. The CDR3 bases are TGTGCCATCAGGGGGACAGCCTACGAGCAGTACTTC.

This chain joins TRBV7-9 and TRBJ1-2, with a tentative D call TRBD1 (6 bases). V dropped 3 bases and J dropped 8 bases, with 19 bases sitting between them. Germline values: CDR1 SEHNR, CDR2 FQNEAQ (reference sequence). CDR3 length: 15 residues. As DNA, the CDR3 is TGTGCCAGCAGCTTTGCAGACAGGCTCCGGGGAGGCTACACCTTC. This sequence encodes CASSFADRLRGGYTF.

This chain joins TRBV5-6 and TRBJ2-5, with D possibly being TRBD1 (6 bases). Germline CDR1 SGHDT, CDR2 YYEEEE. The V gene lost 5 bases and the J gene lost 2 bases, with 10 bases spanning the gap. This CDR3 spans 13 amino acids. The CDR3 spells CASRVDRQETQYF. CDR3 nucleotides: TGTGCCAGCAGAGTAGACAGGCAAGAGACCCAGTACTTC.

The chain couples TRBV10-3 to TRBJ2-7, with a possible D match to TRBD1 (6 bases). Looked up from germline, CDR1 is ENHRY and CDR2 is SYGVKD. Trimming removed 10 bases at V and 3 bases at J, with 13 bases between. CDR3 length equals 12 residues. CDR3 DNA sequence: TGTGCCACCGGGGACACCGGCTACGAGCAGTACTTC. Translation gives CATGDTGYEQYF.

The chain combines TRBV4-2 with TRBJ2-6; D is undetermined. Trimming pared 0 bases from V and 0 bases from J, leaving 9 bases between. The germline CDR1 and CDR2 sequences are LGHNA and YNFKEQ. The CDR3 contains 17 residues. The CDR3, as DNA: TGTGCCAGCAGCCAAGAGGGTCAGGCCTCTGGGGCCAACGTCCTGACTTTC. Protein product: CASSQEGQASGANVLTF.

The rearrangement uses TRBV24-1 and TRBJ1-1, with 7 bases fitting TRBD1. The V and J ends lost 7 bases and 5 bases, in that order; junction bases with no gene match: 3. Germline CDR1 reads KGHDR; CDR2 reads SFDVKD. The CDR3 is 12 amino acids. CDR3 DNA: TGTGCCACCAGCACAGGGGAGACTGAAGCTTTCTTT. It translates to CATSTGETEAFF.

The chain links TRBV18 to TRBJ2-4, with D possibly TRBD2 on 5 matching bases. Germline V gene lookup returns CDR1 KGHSH and CDR2 LQKENI. This CDR3 region has 14 residues. V lost 0 bases to trimming and J lost 6 bases, with 9 bases between them. The CDR3 DNA reads as TGTGCCAGCTCACCACCTCCCCGGGGAAACATTCAGTACTTC. Translated, it gives CASSPPPRGNIQYF.

The rearrangement uses TRBV4-3 and TRBJ2-2, with D hard to call. There are 13 residues in the CDR3. From germline, CDR1 is LGHNA and CDR2 YSLEER. Deletions cut 0 bases from V and 8 bases from J, with 7 bases between. CDR3 nucleotides: TGCGCCAGCAGCCAAGATTTGAGGGGGGAGCTGTTTTTT. Translated: CASSQDLRGELFF.

In DNA form, the CDR3 reads TGTGCCAGCAGTTCCATGAGGGTGGGAGGAAACACCATATATTTT. It specifies CASSSMRVGGNTIYF. The chain has TRBV28 and TRBJ1-3; no firm D call. Per the germline V gene, CDR1 is MDHEN and CDR2 is SYDVKM. There are 15 residues in the CDR3. Trimming shortened V by 4 bases and J by 4 bases, and 14 bases separated the two germline ends. The full variable domain, completed using reference TRBV28 and TRBJ1-3, is DVKVTQSSRYLVKRTGEKVFLECVQDMDHENMFWYRQDPGLGLRLIYFSYDVKMKEKGDIPEGYSVSREKKERFSLILESASTNQTSMYLCASSSMRVGGNTIYFGEGSWLTVV.

The CDR3 DNA reads as TGCGCCAGCAGCTCGGGCAGGGGGCTCTACAATGAGCAGTTCTTC. Translating it yields CASSSGRGLYNEQFF. The rearrangement uses TRBV5-1 and TRBJ2-1, with TRBD1 identical over 8 bases. Germline V lookup: CDR1 SGHRS, CDR2 YFSETQ. The CDR3 has 15 amino acids. J was trimmed by 3 bases and V by 3 bases; bases with no gene match: 5.

This chain uses TRBV10-2 with TRBJ2-2; 8 bases agree with TRBD2. CDR3 length equals 15 residues. From germline, CDR1 is WSHSY and CDR2 SAAADI. Trimming removed 4 bases from V and 4 bases from J; junction bases left unmatched: 5. In nucleotides, the CDR3 is TGCGCCAGCAGTGTAACGGGAGGGCTCACCGGGGAGCTGTTTTTT. Translated, it gives CASSVTGGLTGELFF.